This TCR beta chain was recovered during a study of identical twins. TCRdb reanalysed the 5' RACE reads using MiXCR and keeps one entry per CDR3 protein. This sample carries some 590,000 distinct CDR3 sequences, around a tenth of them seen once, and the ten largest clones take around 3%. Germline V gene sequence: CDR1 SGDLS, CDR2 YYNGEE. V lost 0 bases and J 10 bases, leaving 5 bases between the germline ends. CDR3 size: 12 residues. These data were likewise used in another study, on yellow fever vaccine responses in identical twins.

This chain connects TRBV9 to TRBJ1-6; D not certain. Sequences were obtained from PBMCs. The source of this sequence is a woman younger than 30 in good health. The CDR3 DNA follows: TGTGCCAGCAGCGTAGTAAACTCACCCCTCCACTTT. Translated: CASSVVNSPLHF.